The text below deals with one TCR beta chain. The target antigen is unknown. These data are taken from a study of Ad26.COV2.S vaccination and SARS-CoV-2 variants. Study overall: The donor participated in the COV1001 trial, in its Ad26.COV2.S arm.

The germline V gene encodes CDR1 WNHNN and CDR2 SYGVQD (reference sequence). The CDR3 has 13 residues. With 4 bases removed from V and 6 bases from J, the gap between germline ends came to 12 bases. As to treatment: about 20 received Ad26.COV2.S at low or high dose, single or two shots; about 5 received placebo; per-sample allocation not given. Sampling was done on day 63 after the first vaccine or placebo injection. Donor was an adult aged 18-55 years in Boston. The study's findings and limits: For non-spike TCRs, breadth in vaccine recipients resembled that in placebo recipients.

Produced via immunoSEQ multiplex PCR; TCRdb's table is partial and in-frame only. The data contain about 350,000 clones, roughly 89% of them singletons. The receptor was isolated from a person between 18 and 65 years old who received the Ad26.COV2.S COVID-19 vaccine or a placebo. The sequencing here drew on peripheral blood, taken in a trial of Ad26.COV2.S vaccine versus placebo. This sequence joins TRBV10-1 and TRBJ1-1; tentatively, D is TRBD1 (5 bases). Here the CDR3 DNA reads TGCGCCAGCAGTGGAGGGGTCAGGGCTGAAGCTTTCTTT. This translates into CASSGGVRAEAFF.